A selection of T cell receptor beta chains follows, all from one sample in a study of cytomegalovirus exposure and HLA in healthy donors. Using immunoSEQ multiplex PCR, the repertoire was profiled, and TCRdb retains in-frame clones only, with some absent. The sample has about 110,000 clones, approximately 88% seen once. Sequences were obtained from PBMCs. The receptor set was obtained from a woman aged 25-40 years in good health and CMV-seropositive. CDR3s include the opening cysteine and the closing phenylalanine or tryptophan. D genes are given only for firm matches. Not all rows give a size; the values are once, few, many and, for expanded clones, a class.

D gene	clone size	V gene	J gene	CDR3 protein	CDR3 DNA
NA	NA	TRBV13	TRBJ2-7	CASSLRGLSYEQYF	TGTGCCAGCAGCTTACGAGGCCTCTCCTACGAGCAGTACTTC
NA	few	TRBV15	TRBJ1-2	CATSRETYGYTF	TGTGCCACCAGCAGAGAAACTTATGGCTACACCTTC
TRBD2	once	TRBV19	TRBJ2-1	CASSLHRGGGNNEQFF	TGTGCCAGTAGTCTCCACCGAGGCGGGGGTAACAATGAGCAGTTCTTC
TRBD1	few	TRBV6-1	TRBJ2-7	CASSEEVTGGYEQYF	TGTGCCAGCAGTGAAGAAGTGACAGGGGGCTACGAGCAGTACTTC
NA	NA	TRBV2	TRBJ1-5	CASSTGSGQPQHF	TGTGCCAGCAGTACAGGGTCGGGTCAGCCCCAGCATTTT
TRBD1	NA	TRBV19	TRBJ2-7	CASSLRDSYEQYF	TGTGCCAGTAGTCTCCGGGACAGCTACGAGCAGTACTTC
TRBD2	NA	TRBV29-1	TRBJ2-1	CSVEGGGDLAYNEQFF	TGCAGCGTTGAGGGGGGAGGGGACCTCGCCTACAATGAGCAGTTCTTC
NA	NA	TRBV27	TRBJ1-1	CASRLMPTAREAFF	TGTGCCAGCAGATTAATGCCGACTGCCCGTGAAGCTTTCTTT
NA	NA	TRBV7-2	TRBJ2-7	CASSYRQAYEQYF	TGTGCCAGCAGCTACCGACAGGCCTACGAGCAGTACTTC
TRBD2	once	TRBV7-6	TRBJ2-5	CASSLAASGKETQYF	TGTGCCAGCAGCTTAGCGGCTAGCGGCAAAGAGACCCAGTACTTC
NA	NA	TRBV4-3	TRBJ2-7	CASSQDSLGTYEQYF	TGCGCCAGCAGCCAAGATTCACTAGGCACCTACGAGCAGTACTTC
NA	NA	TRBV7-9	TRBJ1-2	CASSPRLQDYGYTF	TGTGCCAGCAGCCCCCGTCTGCAGGACTATGGCTACACCTTC
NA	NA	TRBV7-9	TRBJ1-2	CASSSTGGTLSGGYTF	TGTGCCAGCAGCTCGACCGGGGGTACGCTATCTGGGGGCTACACCTTC